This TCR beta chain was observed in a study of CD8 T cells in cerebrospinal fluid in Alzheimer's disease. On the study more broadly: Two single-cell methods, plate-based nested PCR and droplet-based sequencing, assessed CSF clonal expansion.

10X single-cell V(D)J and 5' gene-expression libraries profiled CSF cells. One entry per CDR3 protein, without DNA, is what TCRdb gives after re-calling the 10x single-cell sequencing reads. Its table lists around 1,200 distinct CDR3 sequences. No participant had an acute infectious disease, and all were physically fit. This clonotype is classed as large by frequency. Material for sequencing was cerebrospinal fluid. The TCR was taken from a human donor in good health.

The CDR3: CSAWDYQETQYF. The V gene is TRBV20-1, the J gene TRBJ2-5; TCRdb lists TRBD1, though no DNA is available to test this call. Germline CDR1 is DFQATT and CDR2 is SNEGSKA (reference sequence). CDR3 length: 12 amino acids.